The text below deals with one TCR beta chain. The record originates from a study of cytomegalovirus exposure and HLA in healthy donors. Researchers ran the PCR with 60 Vbeta and 13 Jbeta primers. Profiled with immunoSEQ multiplex PCR; TCRdb holds only in-frame clones, not every one. The sample consists of about 200,000 clones, 70% to 80% of them appearing once. V gave up 6 bases and J gave up 9 bases; unmatched junction bases: 8. The CDR3 extends over 12 amino acids. CDR1 is GTSNPN, CDR2 SVGIG, per germline (reference sequence). V gene TRBV30 combines with J gene TRBJ2-1, with 7 bases lining up with TRBD2. The specimen was PBMCs. The sequence derives from a woman in her twenties or thirties in good health and CMV-seronegative. The CDR3 nucleotides are TGTGCCTGTTCTAGCGGAGGGTTTGAGCAGTTCTTC. It codes for CACSSGGFEQFF. The full variable domain, with the rest looked up from reference TRBV30 and TRBJ2-1, is SQTIHQWPATLVQPVGSPLSLECTVEGTSNPNLYWYRQAAGRGLQLLFYSVGIGQISSEVPQNLSASRPQDRQFILSSKKLLLSDSGFYLCACSSGGFEQFFGPGTRLTVL.